This T cell receptor (beta chain) is from a study of shared clonotypes between healthy human individuals. This table comes from immunoSEQ multiplex PCR, and its TCRdb copy is limited to in-frame clones, with some not included. The repertoire holds about 2.1 million clones, 85% to 95% seen once, with 1.5% to 2% in the top ten. Germline V gene sequence: CDR1 SEHNR, CDR2 FQNEAQ (reference sequence). This CDR3 comprises 13 residues. V was clipped by 2 bases and J by 10 bases; unmatched bases: 1. Naive CD8 cells comprised CD45RO-negative, CCR7-positively selected cells, excluding terminally differentiated effector memory CD45RA+ cells.

The sequence derives from a man aged 18 to 30 in good health. Some clones in this sample may be carry-over from other donors' samples. Sequences were obtained from naive CD8+ T cells from PBMCs. The chain has TRBV7-9 and TRBJ2-1, with 11 bases identical to TRBD1. The CDR3 loop is CASSLRTGGEQFF. CDR3 in DNA: TGTGCCAGCAGCTTAAGGACAGGGGGCGAGCAGTTCTTC.